The 28 T cell receptor beta chains below were found in one sample sequenced in a study of human T cells and chemical hapten exposure. As to time point: patch test 1, 2 weeks after DPC sensitization. Documented treatment: therapeutic diphenylcyclopropenone sensitization with weekly scalp DPC. Using its own MiXCR run on the RACE reads, TCRdb lists one record per CDR3 protein. The table shows some 110,000 distinct CDR3 sequences, with about 12% occurring only once. The source was whole blood, collected in connection with sensitization to the hapten diphenylcyclopropenone (DPC). These receptors all come from a woman in her forties or fifties with alopecia areata. Some clones in this sample may be carry-over from other donors' samples.

This clonotype has a count of ten or more. The gene calls are TRBV29-1 and TRBJ1-2; TRBD1 is a possible D gene (5 bases). The ends were cut back, 8 bases at V and 3 bases at J, with 13 bases in the middle. The CDR3 runs to 12 residues. Per germline, CDR1 SQVTM and CDR2 ANQGSEA. CDR3 DNA sequence: TGCAGCACCCGAACGGGGGACTATGGCTACACCTTC. Translation gives CSTRTGDYGYTF.

This clonotype was observed a few times. The rearrangement uses TRBV27 and TRBJ2-3; D remains ambiguous. Germline CDR1 reads MNHEY; CDR2 reads SMNVEV (reference sequence). The CDR3 covers 13 residues. The V and J ends lost 9 bases and 0 bases respectively, with 10 bases between them. CDR3 DNA sequence: TGTGCCAGTAGGTTACTAAGCACAGATACGCAGTATTTT. Translating it yields CASRLLSTDTQYF.

The chain uses TRBV5-5 and TRBJ1-2; D possibly corresponds to TRBD1 (5 bases). V lost 4 bases and J 4 bases, leaving 14 bases between the germline ends. Germline V lookup: CDR1 SGHKS, CDR2 YYEKEE (reference sequence). The CDR3 is 14 residues long. CDR3 nucleotide sequence: TGTGCCAGCAGCGAGACGCAGGGTTCCTATGGCTACACCTTC. This encodes CASSETQGSYGYTF.

In this sample, this clonotype turned up a few times. This chain joins TRBV7-6 and TRBJ2-1, with 7 bases fitting TRBD2. Losses at the gene ends were 5 bases for V and 7 bases for J; bases not matched to a gene: 11. This CDR3 comprises 15 residues. CDR1 and CDR2 (germline): SGHVS, FNYEAQ. CDR3 residues: CASSLPGGSLNEQFF. CDR3 nucleotides: TGTGCCAGCAGCCTCCCTGGCGGGAGTTTGAATGAGCAGTTCTTC. The variable domain in full, with the rest retrieved from reference TRBV7-6 and TRBJ2-1, is GAGVSQSPRYKVTKRGQDVALRCDPISGHVSLYWYRQALGQGPEFLTYFNYEAQQDKSGLPNDRFSAERPEGSISTLTIQRTEQRDSAMYRCASSLPGGSLNEQFFGPGTRLTVL.

This chain connects TRBV27 to TRBJ2-1, with D unresolved. The CDR3 runs 12 residues. V was pared by 4 bases and J by 9 bases, with 10 bases between. Germline V gene sequence: CDR1 MNHEY, CDR2 SMNVEV (reference sequence). The CDR3 spells CASSSRVGEQFF. CDR3 in DNA: TGTGCCAGCAGTTCTCGAGTAGGTGAGCAGTTCTTC.

This clonotype was recorded only once. A junction end diverges from the germline sequence, so it may reflect a read error. CDR3 sequence (DNA): TGTGCCAGCAGCTCGACGGACAGAGGGGCCTTCTCTGGGGCCAACGTTCTGACTTTC. Encoded protein: CASSSTDRGAFSGANVLTF. This rearrangement joins TRBV7-9 to TRBJ2-6, with D possibly matching TRBD1 (6 bases). CDR1 is SEHNR and CDR2 is FQNEAQ in the germline V gene (reference sequence). The CDR3 has 19 amino acids. The complete variable domain, with remaining parts taken from reference TRBV7-9 and TRBJ2-6, reads DTGVSQNPRHKITKRGQNVTFRCDPISEHNRLYWYRQTLGQGPEFLTYFQNEAQLEKSRLLSDRFSAERPKGSFSTLEIQRTEQGDSAMYLCASSSTDRGAFSGANVLTFGAGSRLTVL.

The J gene is TRBJ2-1, the V gene TRBV24-1, with 9 bases identical to TRBD1. The germline CDR1 and CDR2 sequences are KGHDR and SFDVKD. J lost 8 bases, V lost 2 bases, and 9 bases had no gene match. The CDR3 is 16 amino acids. Written as DNA, the CDR3 is TGTGCCACCAGTGATTCCCACAGGGGGCGCGTCGATGAGCAGTTCTTC. It encodes CATSDSHRGRVDEQFF.

This clonotype was seen a few times. In nucleotides, the CDR3 is TGTGCCAGCAGACGGGACAGGCGCTACGAGCAGTACTTC. This translates into CASRRDRRYEQYF. The chain links TRBV28 to TRBJ2-7; 8 bases are a match to TRBD1. V dropped 6 bases and J dropped 3; count of bases not matched to a gene: 4. The CDR3 covers 13 residues. Looked up from germline, CDR1 is MDHEN and CDR2 is SYDVKM. Based on the CDR3 plus reference TRBV28 and TRBJ2-7, the full variable domain is DVKVTQSSRYLVKRTGEKVFLECVQDMDHENMFWYRQDPGLGLRLIYFSYDVKMKEKGDIPEGYSVSREKKERFSLILESASTNQTSMYLCASRRDRRYEQYFGPGTRLTVT.

As regards this clonotype: A much larger clone lies one base from this, so it may be a read error. V and J are TRBV4-3 and TRBJ2-3, with a tentative D call TRBD2 (6 bases). Germline CDR1 and CDR2: LGHNA and YSLEER. The CDR3 loop spans 18 amino acids. Trimming removed 5 bases at V and 2 bases at J, with 23 bases between. CDR3 sequence (DNA): TGCGCCAGCAGCTCTCAGGTTTCCAACGGGAGCACCACAGATACGCAGTATTTT. Its protein product is CASSSQVSNGSTTDTQYF.

The genes are TRBV5-1 and TRBJ1-2; D ambiguous. CDR1 is SGHRS, CDR2 YFSETQ, per germline. The V and J ends lost 6 bases and 4 bases respectively, with 13 bases between them. This CDR3 has 13 amino acids. This CDR3 reads CASTDTPFYGYTF. The CDR3 DNA is TGCGCCAGCACCGACACTCCCTTCTATGGCTACACCTTC.

V usage is TRBV27 and J usage is TRBJ2-5; D ambiguous. Germline V gene data show CDR1 as MNHEY and CDR2 as SMNVEV (reference sequence). The CDR3 contains 14 residues. Trimming cost V 3 bases and J 1 base, with 9 bases left between them. Written as DNA, the CDR3 is TGTGCCAGCAGTTTTCGGCCAAGCCAAGAGACCCAGTACTTC. Translated: CASSFRPSQETQYF.

This clonotype was counted ten times or more. V and J are TRBV24-1 and TRBJ2-1; D is undetermined. The CDR3 has 11 residues. Germline V gene lookup returns CDR1 KGHDR and CDR2 SFDVKD. Trimming cost V 5 bases and J 12 bases, with 10 bases left between them. The CDR3 DNA follows: TGTGCCACCAGTGCGTCTCGCTTGCAGTTCTTC. Translated: CATSASRLQFF.

This clonotype was found a few times. This chain connects TRBV6-5 to TRBJ1-5, with a possible D match to TRBD1 (5 bases). Germline CDR1 is MNHEY and CDR2 is SVGAGI. This CDR3 is built from 15 residues. V gave up 5 bases and J gave up 0 bases, with 11 bases separating them. This chain's CDR3 is CASSDRGDSNQPQHF. The CDR3 nucleotides read TGTGCCAGCAGTGACAGAGGGGATAGCAATCAGCCCCAGCATTTT.

This chain joins TRBV2 and TRBJ1-5, with D hard to call. V was clipped by 6 bases and J by 5 bases, with 8 bases between them. Germline lookup yields CDR1 SNHLY and CDR2 FYNNEI. The CDR3 loop spans 12 amino acids. The CDR3 bases are TGTGCCAGCAGGGTTGACTATCAGCCCCAGCATTTT. This codes for CASRVDYQPQHF. The whole variable domain, filled in from reference TRBV2 and TRBJ1-5, reads EPEVTQTPSHQVTQMGQEVILRCVPISNHLYFYWYRQILGQKVEFLVSFYNNEISEKSEIFDDQFSVERPDGSNFTLKIRSTKLEDSAMYFCASRVDYQPQHFGDGTRLSIL.

This clonotype came up many times. This sequence joins TRBV6-2 or TRBV6-3 and TRBJ2-1, with 11 nucleotides matching TRBD2. CDR1 and CDR2 (germline): MNHEY, SVGEGT. The CDR3 is 15 residues long. Trimming cost V 6 bases and J 4 bases; bases outside gene matches: 5. CDR3 sequence (DNA): TGTGCCAGCAGCAGACTAGCGGGGAGGTACAATGAGCAGTTCTTC. This gives the protein CASSRLAGRYNEQFF.

This clonotype was observed a handful of times. The chain carries TRBV11-3 and TRBJ2-1; D is possibly TRBD2 (5 bases). Trimming cost V 3 bases and J 0 bases, with 15 bases left between them. Germline V CDR1 and CDR2: SGHNT, YENEEA. This CDR3 region has 17 residues. CDR3 in DNA: TGTGCCAGCAGCTTCGAGGGAAGCGGAAGCTCCTACAATGAGCAGTTCTTC. Its translation is CASSFEGSGSSYNEQFF.

This clonotype was picked up many times. The CDR3 DNA follows: TGTGCCAGCAGCCGGACAGGGGGCGATGAAAAACTGTTTTTT. Amino acid sequence: CASSRTGGDEKLFF. V usage is TRBV12-3 or TRBV12-4 and J usage is TRBJ1-4; 11 bases match TRBD1. There are 14 residues in the CDR3. After removal of 6 bases from V and 6 bases from J, the junction contained 3 bases not matched to a gene.

The CDR3 spells CASSEAEVLTEAFF. DNA for the CDR3: TGTGCCAGCAGTGAAGCAGAGGTCTTGACTGAAGCTTTCTTT. The chain links TRBV6-1 to TRBJ1-1; D not resolved. The CDR3 consists of 14 residues. Germline V CDR1 and CDR2: MNHNS, SASEGT. Trimming stripped 0 bases from V and 5 bases from J, with 10 bases between.

This chain uses TRBV20-1 with TRBJ2-3, with 7 bases identical to TRBD2. V was pared by 0 bases and J by 1 base, with 4 bases of the junction left unmatched. The CDR3 is 15 amino acids. Germline lookup yields CDR1 DFQATT and CDR2 SNEGSKA (reference sequence). The CDR3 nucleotides are TGCAGTGCTAGAGAGACTAGCTTCCGCACAGATACGCAGTATTTT. Its protein is CSARETSFRTDTQYF.

The CDR3 region has the DNA TGTGCCAGCAGTTTACTGGGGCGCGTAAATCAGCCCCAGCATTTT. Protein: CASSLLGRVNQPQHF. This chain connects TRBV28 to TRBJ1-5, with D perhaps TRBD1 (5 bases). The CDR3 is 15 amino acids. With 2 bases removed from V and 4 bases from J, the gap between germline ends came to 12 bases. Germline V CDR1 and CDR2: MDHEN, SYDVKM.

This chain joins TRBV12-3 or TRBV12-4 and TRBJ2-1, with 7 bases aligning to TRBD1. The CDR3 runs to 15 residues. The ends lost 3 bases at V and 6 bases at J; junction bases unmatched: 8. CDR3 sequence reads: CASSLTGISSNEQFF. The DNA for the CDR3 is TGTGCCAGCAGTTTGACAGGGATTTCTAGCAATGAGCAGTTCTTC.

The chain links TRBV28 to TRBJ1-2; D gene uncertain. Looked up from germline, CDR1 is MDHEN and CDR2 is SYDVKM. Trimming removed 3 bases from V and 1 base from J, with 6 bases in between. This CDR3 spans 13 amino acids. CDR3: CASSLHLNYGYTF. In nucleotides, the CDR3 is TGTGCCAGCAGTTTGCATCTTAACTATGGCTACACCTTC.

The genes are TRBV20-1 and TRBJ1-1; D is perhaps TRBD1 (6 bases). The CDR3 spans 14 residues. V was trimmed by 1 base and J by 0 bases, leaving 9 bases between them. Germline V gene lookup returns CDR1 DFQATT and CDR2 SNEGSKA (reference sequence). The CDR3 protein is CSARVGAVNTEAFF. The CDR3 DNA reads TGCAGTGCTAGAGTGGGGGCCGTGAACACTGAAGCTTTCTTT.

In this sample, this clonotype turned up many times. The genes are TRBV12-3 or TRBV12-4 and TRBJ1-1; 9 positions match TRBD1. The CDR3 covers 14 residues. With 6 bases clipped from V and 4 bases from J, the junction kept 6 bases outside the gene matches. Here the CDR3 reads CASRGTGLFTEAFF. Written as DNA, the CDR3 is TGTGCCAGCAGAGGGACAGGGTTGTTCACTGAAGCTTTCTTT.

This chain connects TRBV19 to TRBJ2-3; 15 nucleotides match TRBD2. Germline trimming cut 6 bases from V and 3 bases from J; bases unmatched to any gene: 7. This CDR3 is 17 amino acids long. Germline CDR1 LNHDA, CDR2 SQIVND (reference sequence). CDR3 coding DNA: TGTGCCAGTAGCCGGAGGACTAGCGGGGGGGCGACAGATACGCAGTATTTT. This gives the protein CASSRRTSGGATDTQYF.

This clonotype has a count of ten or more. The chain employs TRBV11-2 and TRBJ1-6, with 9 positions matching TRBD1. This CDR3 comprises 15 residues. Germline V lookup: CDR1 SGHAT, CDR2 FQNNGV. The V gene end was trimmed by 6 bases and the J gene end by 10 bases; junction bases not matched to a gene: 10. Written as DNA, the CDR3 is TGTGCCAGCAGACATCGACAGGGGGTAAGGTCACCCCTCCACTTT. Encoded protein: CASRHRQGVRSPLHF.

This clonotype was seen only a few times. V usage is TRBV2 and J usage is TRBJ1-6; tentative D call: TRBD1 (5 bases). Trimming cost V 7 bases and J 0 bases, with 10 bases left between them. The CDR3 extends over 15 amino acids. Germline CDR1 is SNHLY and CDR2 is FYNNEI. The CDR3 spells CASMEGNSYNSPLHF. The CDR3 bases are TGTGCCAGCATGGAGGGGAACTCCTATAATTCACCCCTCCACTTT.

This clonotype was seen only a few times. V gene TRBV19 combines with J gene TRBJ2-2, with D hard to call. Trimming removed 2 bases at V and 2 bases at J, with 6 bases between. Germline V CDR1 and CDR2: LNHDA, SQIVND (reference sequence). The CDR3 loop spans 14 amino acids. This CDR3 reads CASSIYSNTGELFF. The CDR3 bases are TGTGCCAGTAGTATATACAGTAACACCGGGGAGCTGTTTTTT.